This T cell receptor (beta chain) came from a study of shared clonotypes between healthy human individuals. General study findings and limits: Several donors showed sharing of about 4.7% of naive CD4 clonotypes.

Regarding this clone: No antigen is known for it.

Replicate sorted-subset PCRs were loaded with 150 to 200 ng DNA, roughly 33,000 T cell genomes. The data were produced by immunoSEQ multiplex PCR, yet TCRdb's version contains in-frame clones alone and is incomplete. In the table there are about 680,000 clones, about 90% of which are singletons. V was clipped by 1 base and J by 4 bases; unmatched bases: 7. Looked up from germline, CDR1 is SGHRS and CDR2 is YFSETQ. The CDR3 sequence is 15 residues long. As defined, naive CD8 cells were CD45RO-negative and positively selected for CCR7, with terminally differentiated effector memory CD45RA+ cells excluded. All of the donors resided in Nashville, Tennessee, and each was a Caucasian adult.

The source material was naive CD8+ T cells sorted from blood. The V gene is TRBV5-1, the J gene TRBJ2-7; 8 positions agree with TRBD2. This clonotype was obtained from a man between 25 and 39 years old in good health. CDR3 in amino acids: CASSLRAGVGYEQYF. CDR3 DNA sequence: TGCGCCAGCAGCTTGAGAGCGGGAGTGGGATACGAGCAGTACTTC.